Sequencing of this T cell receptor beta chain was carried out in a study of T cell changes during pregnancy in multiple sclerosis (dated 2019 in TCRdb). About the study as a whole: In women with multiple sclerosis, the researchers looked at how the T cell repertoire shifted as pregnancy progressed.

Library generation was performed with the immunoSEQ multiplex PCR assay. As stored in TCRdb, this immuneACCESS dataset retains in-frame rearrangements with V and J assigned. A fraction of the clones does not appear; measured against another copy, unresolved V genes explain less than half of the discrepancy, and the remainder lacks a known reason. This sample holds about 24,000 clones; about 88% were observed only once. The ten top clones hold around 9.2% of the sample. Via the germline V gene, CDR1 is MDHEN and CDR2 SYDVKM. Unmatched junction bases come to 5, with V trimmed by 10 bases and J by 3 bases. The CDR3 runs 13 amino acids, cysteine and phenylalanine included. The only DNA kept is the CDR3, 39 bases in frame from the first base. Details on this clone: Its antigen has not been determined. It has no much larger one-base neighbor in the sample; base qualities were not kept.

The material was CD8+ T cells from peripheral blood mononuclear cells, obtained in the third trimester of pregnancy. This chain joins TRBV28 to TRBJ1-5; 8 of the junction bases match TRBD1. The TCR comes from a female donor in good health, enrolled as a control in a pregnancy study. The DNA is TGTGCCACCAGGACAGGGTACAATCAGCCCCAGCATTTT. Its amino acids are CATRTGYNQPQHF.